This T cell receptor (beta chain) came from a study of control samples from healthy donors and cancer patients. Germline V gene lookup returns CDR1 MNHEY and CDR2 SVGAGI. The CDR3 has 13 amino acids. Trimming left V 5 bases short and J 4 bases short, with 8 bases between. Here immunoSEQ multiplex PCR was the method, and the copy in TCRdb shows in-frame clones only, minus some. This table holds roughly 90,000 clones, about 89% found once. This sequence joins TRBV6-5 and TRBJ1-4; D is undetermined. This TCR was sampled from a woman aged 45-65 years with colorectal cancer. The sequenced sample was PBMCs. This CDR3 reads CASSPGSNEKLFF. In DNA form, the CDR3 reads TGTGCCAGCAGTCCGGGTAGTAATGAAAAACTGTTTTTT.